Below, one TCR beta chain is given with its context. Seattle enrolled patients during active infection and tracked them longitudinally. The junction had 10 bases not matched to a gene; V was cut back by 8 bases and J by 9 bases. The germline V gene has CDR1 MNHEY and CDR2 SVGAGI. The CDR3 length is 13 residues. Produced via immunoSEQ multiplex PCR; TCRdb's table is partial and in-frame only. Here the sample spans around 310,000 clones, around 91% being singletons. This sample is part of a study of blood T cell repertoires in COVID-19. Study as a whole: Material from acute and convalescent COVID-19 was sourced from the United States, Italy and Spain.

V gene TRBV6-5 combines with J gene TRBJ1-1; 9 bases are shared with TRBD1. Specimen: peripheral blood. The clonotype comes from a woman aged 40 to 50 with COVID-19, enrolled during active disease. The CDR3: CASRNSQGAKAFF. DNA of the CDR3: TGTGCCAGCCGAAACTCACAGGGGGCGAAAGCTTTCTTT.